These 31 T cell receptor beta chains were sequenced from one sample in a study of T cells in Graves' hyperthyroidism and ophthalmopathy. RNA transcripts were the template for amplifying TCR beta CDR3 regions. First-round RT-PCR targeting the TCR CDR3 was performed with the HTBI primer set. MiXCR, applied by TCRdb to the multiplex PCR reads, yields one record per CDR3 protein. The table lists hundreds of thousands of distinct CDR3 sequences, approximately 15% of them singletons. The sample consisted of blood. These receptor sequences come from a woman aged 30 to 39 with Graves' hyperthyroidism.

This clonotype was counted many times. The CDR3 nucleotides are TGTGCCAGCAGTGGTTTCCGGGACTACACAGATACGCAGTATTTT. It encodes CASSGFRDYTDTQYF. This chain links TRBV6-2 or TRBV6-3 with TRBJ2-3, with 7 nucleotides matching TRBD2. With 5 bases clipped from V and 2 bases from J, the junction kept 7 bases outside the gene matches. Germline V gene sequence: CDR1 MNHEY, CDR2 SVGEGT. This CDR3 has 15 residues.

This clonotype showed up just a few times. The rearrangement links TRBV10-3 to TRBJ2-7; no clear D gene. Trimming took off 10 bases at V and 6 bases at J, with 13 bases between the two ends. Germline loops: CDR1 ENHRY, CDR2 SYGVKD. This CDR3 comprises 11 residues. CDR3 in DNA: TGTGCCAGCCTATTACAGTCCGAGCAGTACTTC. This translates into CASLLQSEQYF.

The chain couples TRBV29-1 to TRBJ2-7; D may match TRBD1 or TRBD2 (7 bases each). The CDR3 is made up of 14 amino acids. Germline V CDR1 and CDR2: SQVTM, ANQGSEA. V was trimmed by 4 bases and J by 3 bases, leaving 16 bases between them. The CDR3 nucleotides are TGCAGCGTTGTTAAGCGGGACAGTGTCTACGAGCAGTACTTC. This encodes CSVVKRDSVYEQYF.

This clonotype was seen at least ten times. The rearrangement links TRBV6-2 or TRBV6-3 to TRBJ2-1; the D gene is possibly TRBD2 (9 bases). Germline V gene data show CDR1 as MNHEY and CDR2 as SVGEGT. With 6 bases removed from V and 3 bases from J, the gap between germline ends came to 42 bases. The CDR3 loop spans 24 amino acids. The DNA for the CDR3 is TGTGCCAGCAGACTTAACCTGGACAGGGAGTCATTAGCTAGCGGGGATCGCCTCTACAATGAGCAGTTCTTC. Encoded protein: CASRLNLDRESLASGDRLYNEQFF.

This clonotype was seen more than once but under ten times. In nucleotides, the CDR3 is TGTGCCAGCAGTTACCAAGGACAGGGACACATTCAGTACTTC. It translates to CASSYQGQGHIQYF. The chain recombines TRBV6-2 or TRBV6-3 with TRBJ2-4; TRBD1 matches at 8 bases. The germline gives CDR1 MNHEY, CDR2 SVGEGT. The J segment lost 8 bases and the V segment lost 2 bases, leaving 5 bases of the junction unmatched. CDR3 size: 14 residues.

This clonotype has more than one count but fewer than ten. V is TRBV19 and J is TRBJ1-1; no firm D call. Germline lookup yields CDR1 LNHDA and CDR2 SQIVND (reference sequence). This CDR3 is 14 amino acids long. Trimming stripped 3 bases from V and 4 bases from J, with 12 bases between. The CDR3 sequence: CASSIGGMGTEAFF. CDR3 nucleotide sequence: TGTGCCAGTAGTATTGGAGGGATGGGCACTGAAGCTTTCTTT.

This chain uses TRBV18 with TRBJ2-3; a weak D match, TRBD1 (6 bases). Germline V gene lookup returns CDR1 KGHSH and CDR2 LQKENI. V gave up 8 bases and J gave up 0 bases, with 15 bases separating them. CDR3 size: 15 residues. For the CDR3, the DNA is TGTGCCAGCCCACTCCTCGGACAGAGCACAGATACGCAGTATTTT. Amino acids: CASPLLGQSTDTQYF.

The chain couples TRBV9 to TRBJ1-2; D remains ambiguous. Germline V CDR1 and CDR2: SGDLS, YYNGEE. With 1 base removed from V and 4 bases from J, the gap between germline ends came to 14 bases. CDR3 size: 15 residues. The CDR3 nucleotides read TGTGCCAGCAGCGTACAAACAGCGCGGATCTATGGCTACACCTTC. Amino acids: CASSVQTARIYGYTF.

This clonotype has more than one count but fewer than ten. This sequence joins TRBV20-1 and TRBJ2-6; D possibly matches TRBD1 or TRBD2 (5 bases each). CDR3 size: 15 residues. V was cut by 3 bases and J by 0 bases, with 9 bases left in between. Per the germline V gene, CDR1 is DFQATT and CDR2 is SNEGSKA (reference sequence). The CDR3 bases are TGCAGTGCTAGCGAGAGGGGCTCTGGGGCCAACGTCCTGACTTTC. Translation gives CSASERGSGANVLTF.

The chain uses TRBV7-9 and TRBJ2-5, with D possibly TRBD1 on 6 matching bases. The CDR3 covers 14 residues. V lost 3 bases, J lost 0 bases, and 8 bases lay in between. CDR1 is SEHNR, CDR2 FQNEAQ, per germline (reference sequence). CDR3 region: CASSFTGYQETQYF. CDR3 nucleotides: TGTGCCAGCAGCTTCACAGGGTACCAAGAGACCCAGTACTTC. Using reference TRBV7-9 and TRBJ2-5 for the parts outside the CDR3, the full variable domain is DTGVSQNPRHKITKRGQNVTFRCDPISEHNRLYWYRQTLGQGPEFLTYFQNEAQLEKSRLLSDRFSAERPKGSFSTLEIQRTEQGDSAMYLCASSFTGYQETQYFGPGTRLLVL.

V usage is TRBV6-5 and J usage is TRBJ2-5; 8 nucleotides align to TRBD2. The CDR3 contains 15 residues. CDR1 MNHEY and CDR2 SVGAGI come from the germline V gene. With V trimmed by 6 bases and J by 4 bases, 10 bases remained unmatched. The CDR3 DNA reads TGTGCCAGCAGACAGGGTCCGGGAGGGAGAGAGACCCAGTACTTC. Translating it yields CASRQGPGGRETQYF.

In this sample, this clonotype turned up many times. J is TRBJ1-6 and V is TRBV28, with D possibly matching TRBD1 (5 bases). CDR1 and CDR2 (germline): MDHEN, SYDVKM. The CDR3 runs 11 residues. The V and J ends lost 2 bases and 13 bases respectively, with 6 bases between them. The CDR3 region is CASSLRGPLHF. In nucleotides, the CDR3 is TGTGCCAGCAGTTTACGGGGCCCCCTCCACTTT.

This clonotype has ten or more counts. V is TRBV20-1 and J is TRBJ2-1, with TRBD1 matching over 9 bases. Germline V gene lookup returns CDR1 DFQATT and CDR2 SNEGSKA (reference sequence). Germline trimming cut 1 base from V and 6 bases from J; bases unmatched to any gene: 4. The CDR3 spans 14 residues. The CDR3 sequence is CSARGQGEINEQFF. CDR3 bases: TGCAGTGCTAGAGGACAGGGGGAAATCAATGAGCAGTTCTTC.

This clonotype was detected many times. The V gene is TRBV27, the J gene TRBJ1-2; TRBD1 matches 11 bases. Germline CDR1 is MNHEY and CDR2 is SMNVEV (reference sequence). The CDR3 sequence is 15 residues long. Trimming cost V 5 bases and J 5 bases; bases outside gene matches: 7. The CDR3 protein is CASSPRTGGLYGYTF. DNA for the CDR3: TGTGCCAGCAGTCCTCGGACAGGGGGCTTGTATGGCTACACCTTC.

The chain recombines TRBV5-4 with TRBJ2-7; D gene unclear. CDR1 and CDR2 (germline): SGHNT, YYREEE (reference sequence). The CDR3 covers 13 residues. Trimming cost V 1 base and J 3 bases, with 8 bases left between them. In DNA form, the CDR3 reads TGTGCCAGCAGCTTGTCTGGGGACTACGAGCAGTACTTC. Amino acids: CASSLSGDYEQYF.

This chain connects TRBV3-1 to TRBJ2-1; TRBD2 aligns across 10 bases. Trimming took 1 base from V and 8 from J; bases not matched to a gene: 11. CDR1 and CDR2 (germline): LGHDT, YNNKEL (reference sequence). The CDR3 runs to 17 residues. The CDR3 bases are TGTGCCAGCAGCCAAGGGGAACGGAGCGGGAGGGTCGATGAGCAGTTCTTC. Amino acids: CASSQGERSGRVDEQFF.

In its sample, this clonotype was seen a few times. This rearrangement joins TRBV13 to TRBJ2-1, with 9 bases fitting TRBD2. This CDR3 comprises 16 residues. The V and J ends lost 3 bases and 1 base, in that order; junction bases with no gene match: 4. CDR1 and CDR2 from the germline V gene are PRHDT and FYEKMQ (reference sequence). The CDR3 reads CASSFRSGRSYNEQFF. The CDR3 nucleotides read TGTGCCAGCAGCTTTCGAAGCGGGAGGTCCTACAATGAGCAGTTCTTC.

The rearrangement links TRBV4-3 to TRBJ2-7, with 9 positions matching TRBD2. With 6 bases clipped from V and 2 bases from J, the junction kept 8 bases outside the gene matches. This CDR3 region has 15 residues. Germline CDR1 is LGHNA and CDR2 is YSLEER. The DNA for the CDR3 is TGCGCCAGCAGGCGTATAGCGGGAGTTACCTACGAGCAGTACTTC. Its protein product is CASRRIAGVTYEQYF.

This clonotype has just one count. At one end, the junction sequence differs from germline, possibly due to a read error. The chain employs TRBV18 and TRBJ2-7, with D hard to call. In germline, CDR1 is KGHSH, CDR2 LQKENI. CDR3 size: 14 residues. The CDR3 loop is CASSPEQFSYERYF. The DNA for the CDR3 is TGTGCCAGCTCACCGGAACAGTTCTCCTACGAGCGGTACTTC.

This chain joins TRBV5-1 and TRBJ2-5; D gene uncertain. The CDR3 extends over 11 amino acids. The germline V gene encodes CDR1 SGHRS and CDR2 YFSETQ. V lost 7 bases, J lost 0 bases, and 4 bases lay in between. The CDR3 sequence: CASAYQETQYF. The CDR3, as DNA: TGCGCCAGCGCGTACCAAGAGACCCAGTACTTC. Combining the CDR3 with reference TRBV5-1 and TRBJ2-5 gives the whole variable domain KAGVTQTPRYLIKTRGQQVTLSCSPISGHRSVSWYQQTPGQGLQFLFEYFSETQRNKGNFPGRFSGRQFSNSRSEMNVSTLELGDSALYLCASAYQETQYFGPGTRLLVL.

This clonotype was recorded many times. This rearrangement joins TRBV6-1 to TRBJ1-5; D perhaps matches TRBD1 (5 bases). The CDR3 totals 15 residues. The V gene lost 6 bases and the J gene lost 0 bases, with 12 bases spanning the gap. Germline loops: CDR1 MNHNS, CDR2 SASEGT. CDR3 amino acids: CASRAQGTSNQPQHF. In DNA, the CDR3 is TGTGCCAGCAGGGCGCAGGGTACTAGCAATCAGCCCCAGCATTTT.

This clonotype was recorded many times. This chain uses TRBV30 with TRBJ2-6; D is unclear. The V gene's germline CDR1 is GTSNPN and CDR2 SVGIG (reference sequence). The CDR3 loop spans 15 amino acids. Trimming shortened V by 0 bases and J by 0 bases, and 6 bases separated the two germline ends. DNA for the CDR3: TGTGCCTGGAGTGTGCGGAGCTCTGGGGCCAACGTCCTGACTTTC. Its protein product is CAWSVRSSGANVLTF.

This clonotype was detected a few times. The rearrangement joins TRBV19 to TRBJ2-1; D not resolved. The CDR3 spans 11 residues. V shed 7 bases and J shed 7 bases, with 8 bases lying between them. Germline-derived CDR1 and CDR2 are LNHDA and SQIVND (reference sequence). In nucleotides, the CDR3 is TGTGCCAGTACCAATAGGAATGAGCAGTTCTTC. This translates into CASTNRNEQFF.

The rearrangement uses TRBV3-1 and TRBJ2-1; 7 positions agree with TRBD2. Losses at the gene ends were 2 bases for V and 2 bases for J; bases not matched to a gene: 3. Germline CDR1 reads LGHDT; CDR2 reads YNNKEL (reference sequence). The CDR3 loop spans 15 amino acids. Here the CDR3 reads CASSQSSGTYNEQFF. The CDR3 DNA follows: TGTGCCAGCAGCCAATCCAGCGGGACCTACAATGAGCAGTTCTTC.

This rearrangement joins TRBV15 to TRBJ1-5; TRBD1 agrees at 8 bases. The CDR3 consists of 15 residues. V lost 5 bases and J lost 4; bases outside the gene matches: 7. Germline V gene lookup returns CDR1 LNHNV and CDR2 YYDKDF (reference sequence). Written as DNA, the CDR3 is TGTGCCACCAGCTCGACCCGGGACAGGAATCAGCCCCAGCATTTT. This sequence encodes CATSSTRDRNQPQHF.

This clonotype was counted many times. The rearrangement links TRBV7-3 to TRBJ2-2; D tentatively fits TRBD1 or TRBD2 (6 bases each). V lost 5 bases to trimming and J lost 10 bases, with 11 bases between them. The germline gives CDR1 SGHTA, CDR2 FQGTGA. There are 12 residues in the CDR3. This chain's CDR3 is CASSHGGSELFF. CDR3 bases: TGTGCCAGCAGCCACGGGGGCTCGGAGCTGTTTTTT. Full variable domain (outside the CDR3, taken from reference TRBV7-3 and TRBJ2-2): GAGVSQTPSNKVTEKGKYVELRCDPISGHTALYWYRQSLGQGPEFLIYFQGTGAADDSGLPNDRFFAVRPEGSVSTLKIQRTERGDSAVYLCASSHGGSELFFGEGSRLTVL.

This clonotype was seen many times. The chain employs TRBV20-1 and TRBJ2-7, with TRBD1 as a possible D gene (5 bases). V was trimmed by 4 bases and J by 3 bases, leaving 16 bases between them. CDR1 DFQATT and CDR2 SNEGSKA come from the germline V gene (reference sequence). CDR3 length: 14 residues. The CDR3 DNA is TGCAGTGCTACCTACAGGCCCGACTTCTACGAGCAGTACTTC. This encodes CSATYRPDFYEQYF.

In regard to this clonotype: The junction departs from germline at one end; a sequencing error may be responsible. The chain couples TRBV20-1 to TRBJ2-3, with 10 bases lining up with TRBD1. Germline V lookup: CDR1 DFQATT, CDR2 SNEGSKA (reference sequence). The CDR3 is 16 residues long. The CDR3 sequence: CNALAADRGLTDTQYF. CDR3 bases: TGCAATGCTCTAGCCGCCGACAGGGGGCTCACAGATACGCAGTATTTT.

This chain joins TRBV19 and TRBJ1-6; D is possibly TRBD1 (5 bases). The CDR3 covers 14 residues. The germline V gene has CDR1 LNHDA and CDR2 SQIVND (reference sequence). Trimming left V 5 bases short and J 8 bases short, with 13 bases between. The CDR3 protein is CASSPWDQHSPLHF. Written as DNA, the CDR3 is TGTGCCAGTAGTCCATGGGACCAACATTCACCCCTCCACTTT.

This clonotype has a count of ten or more. The rearrangement joins TRBV20-1 to TRBJ2-7; D uncertain. The CDR3 contains 14 residues. Deletions cut 3 bases from V and 0 bases from J, with 12 bases between. In germline, CDR1 is DFQATT, CDR2 SNEGSKA (reference sequence). The CDR3 region is CSASHSLGSYEQYF. The CDR3 region has the DNA TGCAGTGCTAGTCACAGCCTTGGCTCCTACGAGCAGTACTTC.

There are many counts of this clonotype. The CDR3 reads CASTGTTDTQYF. CDR3 bases: TGTGCCAGCACCGGGACCACAGATACGCAGTATTTT. V and J are TRBV7-9 and TRBJ2-3; D may be TRBD1 or TRBD2 (5 bases each). Trimming stripped 7 bases from V and 2 bases from J, with 7 bases between. The CDR3 loop spans 12 amino acids. The germline V gene encodes CDR1 SEHNR and CDR2 FQNEAQ (reference sequence).